Listed below are T cell receptor beta chains from one sample, sequenced in a study of T-cell memory formation after mild COVID-19. TCRdb analysed the 5' RACE reads with MiXCR anew, one entry per CDR3 protein. The table has approximately 340,000 distinct CDR3 sequences, 13% seen once. Sequenced input: PBMCs or a T cell subset sorted from them (not recorded which). Receptors were obtained from a man aged 18 to 30 who had mild COVID-19 (a few samples of this study predate the infection). Cell type and time point are not known. Both conserved end residues are part of each CDR3. Each record gives: V gene, J gene, clone size, D gene, CDR3 protein, CDR3 DNA. A D gene is named only where the DNA matches it firmly. Not every row has a clone size; where given, it reads once, few, many or a size class.

TRBV5-1,TRBJ1-1,-,TRBD1,CASSSPGGDTEAFF,TGCGCCAGCAGCTCCCCAGGGGGGGACACTGAAGCTTTCTTT
TRBV18,TRBJ2-3,few,-,CASSPRSPPGDTQYF,TGTGCCAGCTCACCCAGGTCCCCCCCGGGAGATACGCAGTATTTT
TRBV7-9,TRBJ2-1,-,-,CASSLTGTPGNEQFF,TGTGCCAGCAGCTTGACCGGGACCCCGGGCAATGAGCAGTTCTTC
TRBV11-2,TRBJ2-2,-,-,CASSPWVFTGELFF,TGTGCCAGCAGCCCGTGGGTTTTCACCGGGGAGCTGTTTTTT
TRBV4-3,TRBJ2-2,-,-,CASSPGTAGNTGELFF,TGCGCCAGCAGCCCTGGGACAGCGGGGAACACCGGGGAGCTGTTTTTT
TRBV11-2,TRBJ2-1,few,TRBD2,CASSSTRGGTGEQFF,TGTGCCAGCAGCTCCACTCGGGGGGGGACGGGTGAGCAGTTCTTC
TRBV4-2,TRBJ2-3,-,TRBD2,CASSRKTSGGTDTQYF,TGTGCCAGCAGCCGGAAGACTAGCGGGGGAACAGATACGCAGTATTTT
TRBV5-1,TRBJ2-4,-,-,CASSLAQTGRGNIQYF,TGCGCCAGCAGCTTGGCCCAGACTGGGAGAGGGAACATTCAGTACTTC
TRBV4-3,TRBJ2-3,few,-,CASSPTGGSDTQYF,TGCGCCAGCAGCCCGACTGGGGGATCAGATACGCAGTATTTT
TRBV5-1,TRBJ1-3,few,-,CASRGELFSGNTIYF,TGCGCCAGCAGGGGAGAGCTATTCTCTGGAAACACCATATATTTT
TRBV4-3,TRBJ2-4,-,-,CASSQYRVLAKNIQYF,TGCGCCAGCAGCCAATACAGGGTTCTGGCCAAAAACATTCAGTACTTC
TRBV12-3/TRBV12-4,TRBJ1-4,few,-,CASSPSYGSEKLFF,TGTGCCAGCAGTCCCAGCTATGGGAGTGAAAAACTGTTTTTT
TRBV10-3,TRBJ1-1,-,TRBD1,CAISVETGATEAFF,TGTGCCATCAGTGTCGAGACAGGGGCCACTGAAGCTTTCTTT
TRBV2,TRBJ2-3,-,TRBD1,CASSEARTGEGDTQYF,TGTGCCAGCAGTGAAGCGCGGACAGGGGAAGGAGATACGCAGTATTTT
TRBV12-3/TRBV12-4,TRBJ1-6,few,-,CASSLETSPLHF,TGTGCCAGCAGTTTGGAGACATCACCCCTCCACTTT
TRBV12-5,TRBJ2-1,few,-,CASGLVQTLEQFF,TGTGCTAGTGGTTTGGTACAGACTCTTGAGCAGTTCTTC
TRBV6-6,TRBJ2-3,few,-,CASSSTRDTQYF,TGTGCCAGCAGTTCTACAAGAGACACGCAGTATTTT
TRBV5-4,TRBJ2-1,-,TRBD2,CASSLGGGGAYNEQFF,TGTGCCAGCAGCTTGGGGGGCGGGGGAGCCTACAATGAGCAGTTCTTC
TRBV7-3,TRBJ2-5,-,TRBD2,CASSSAGGWETQYF,TGTGCCAGCAGCTCTGCGGGGGGCTGGGAGACCCAGTACTTC
TRBV28,TRBJ2-5,-,-,CASSPLGGLQETQYF,TGTGCCAGCAGCCCTCTCGGGGGGCTTCAAGAGACCCAGTACTTC
TRBV5-1,TRBJ2-3,few,-,CASSLAGFHTDTQYF,TGCGCCAGCAGCTTGGCGGGGTTTCACACAGATACGCAGTATTTT
TRBV6-5,TRBJ2-2,-,-,CASSTPFGTGELFF,TGTGCCAGCAGTACACCCTTCGGGACCGGGGAGCTGTTTTTT
TRBV5-1,TRBJ2-6,-,-,CASSPRFSITGEAGANVLTF,TGCGCCAGCAGCCCCCGTTTTAGTATAACGGGGGAGGCTGGGGCCAACGTCCTGACTTTC
TRBV7-2,TRBJ1-1,few,-,CASKSGAAGAEAFF,TGTGCCAGCAAATCGGGGGCCGCCGGGGCTGAAGCTTTCTTT
TRBV19,TRBJ2-1,-,-,CASSIGGGGRYEQFF,TGTGCCAGTAGTATAGGGGGAGGAGGGCGCTATGAGCAGTTCTTC
TRBV5-1,TRBJ2-1,many,-,CASSFDKGEQFF,TGCGCCAGCAGCTTCGACAAGGGTGAGCAGTTCTTC
TRBV4-1,TRBJ2-1,few,TRBD2,CASSQGLAGPQFF,TGCGCCAGCAGCCAAGGACTAGCGGGGCCGCAGTTCTTC
TRBV7-8,TRBJ1-5,many,-,CASSPGRLNQPQHF,TGTGCCAGCAGCCCGGGACGGCTCAATCAGCCCCAGCATTTT
TRBV6-2/TRBV6-3,TRBJ1-4,few,-,CATLQTGSNEKLFF,TGTGCCACCCTACAGACAGGATCTAATGAAAAACTGTTTTTT
TRBV5-1,TRBJ1-1,few,-,CASSLRTPGGTEAFF,TGCGCCAGCAGCCTCCGGACCCCCGGAGGGACTGAAGCTTTCTTT
TRBV7-2,TRBJ2-2,-,TRBD1,CASSFPATGDGNTGELFF,TGTGCCAGCAGCTTTCCCGCCACAGGGGATGGGAACACCGGGGAGCTGTTTTTT
TRBV28,TRBJ2-5,-,-,CATGTNSQETQYF,TGTGCCACCGGGACAAACTCCCAAGAGACCCAGTACTTC
TRBV7-3,TRBJ1-1,few,-,CASSLETFF,TGTGCCAGCAGTTTGGAGACTTTCTTT
TRBV27,TRBJ2-2,many,TRBD1,CASSTGQGAVGELFF,TGTGCCAGCAGCACGGGACAGGGGGCTGTCGGGGAGCTGTTTTTT
TRBV7-8,TRBJ2-3,-,-,CASRNRFADTQYF,TGTGCCAGCAGGAACAGGTTCGCTGATACGCAGTATTTT
TRBV5-1,TRBJ2-1,many,TRBD1,CASSLVWDRASNEQFF,TGCGCCAGCAGCTTGGTATGGGACAGGGCTAGCAATGAGCAGTTCTTC
TRBV4-1,TRBJ2-3,-,TRBD1,CASSQMDRGGDTQYF,TGCGCCAGCAGCCAGATGGACAGGGGGGGAGATACGCAGTATTTT
TRBV13,TRBJ2-5,few,-,CASSYGGKHQETQYF,TGTGCCAGCAGCTACGGAGGTAAACACCAAGAGACCCAGTACTTC
TRBV12-3/TRBV12-4,TRBJ2-3,few,TRBD2,CASRRGSAGATDTQYF,TGTGCCAGCAGGCGGGGCTCAGCGGGGGCCACAGATACGCAGTATTTT
TRBV9,TRBJ1-1,-,-,CASSVEPGAQSAFF,TGTGCCAGCAGCGTAGAACCAGGGGCCCAGTCAGCTTTCTTT
TRBV5-5,TRBJ2-2,many,-,CASRWEVATGELFF,TGTGCCAGCCGGTGGGAGGTGGCCACCGGGGAGCTGTTTTTT
TRBV5-4,TRBJ1-2,many,-,CASSPPGKSYGYTF,TGTGCCAGCAGCCCCCCCGGCAAGAGCTATGGCTACACCTTC
TRBV7-9,TRBJ2-7,-,TRBD1,CASSPTGGRSYEQYF,TGTGCCAGCAGCCCGACAGGGGGCAGGTCCTACGAGCAGTACTTC
TRBV15,TRBJ2-7,-,TRBD1,CATSRNHRGSSYEQYF,TGTGCCACCAGCAGAAACCACAGGGGGAGCTCCTACGAGCAGTACTTC
TRBV4-3,TRBJ1-1,-,TRBD1,CASSQFEDRGEAFF,TGCGCCAGCAGCCAATTCGAAGACAGGGGTGAAGCTTTCTTT
TRBV5-1,TRBJ2-2,-,-,CASSALGTGELFF,TGCGCCAGCAGTGCCCTGGGGACCGGGGAGCTGTTTTTT
TRBV11-2,TRBJ2-2,few,-,CASSFARDGELFF,TGTGCCAGCAGCTTTGCCCGGGACGGGGAGCTGTTTTTT
TRBV12-3/TRBV12-4,TRBJ2-2,-,-,CASSLMIPGELFF,TGTGCCAGCAGTTTAATGATACCCGGGGAGCTGTTTTTT
TRBV12-5,TRBJ1-2,-,TRBD1,CASGFGDRGSYTF,TGTGCTAGTGGTTTTGGGGACAGGGGAAGCTACACCTTC
TRBV7-9,TRBJ2-7,few,-,CASSSGTGNYEQYF,TGTGCCAGCAGCTCCGGGACGGGAAACTACGAGCAGTACTTC
TRBV3-1,TRBJ2-1,few,TRBD2,CASSRGEGLAAYNEQFF,TGTGCCAGCAGCCGAGGCGAGGGACTAGCGGCATACAATGAGCAGTTCTTC